This T cell receptor beta chain was profiled in a study of regulatory T cells in long-lasting Graves disease. Study-level points and caveats: Accuracy may have suffered from the small sample size. Persistent disease preferred TRBV28, TRBJ1-2 and TRBJ2-5; new disease, TRBV20-1 and TRBJ2-1.

Regarding time point: newly diagnosed GD, antithyroid drugs for less than 3 months. Extracted PBMC RNA gave rise to the TCR library. Ten or more counts support this clonotype. Antigen unknown. The CDR3 sequence is 14 residues long. Per germline, CDR1 LNHDA and CDR2 SQIVND (reference sequence). V shed 8 bases and J 4 bases; nucleotides not matched to a gene: 6. Library construction for TCR beta used iRepertoire HTBI primers and Arm-PCR of CDR3 regions. TCRdb used MiXCR to reprocess the multiplex PCR reads, holding one entry per CDR3 protein. The table lists some 250,000 distinct CDR3 sequences, approximately 20% of them singletons. The data were also submitted as part of a second study, on T cells in Graves' hyperthyroidism and ophthalmopathy. That report notes: HTBI primers were the set used in a first-round RT-PCR of the TCR CDR3.

The gene calls are TRBV19 and TRBJ1-1, with TRBD1 identical over 11 bases. The source is a young woman with Graves disease. The sequenced sample was peripheral blood mononuclear cells (PBMCs), obtained at new diagnosis, from a patient treated with antithyroid drugs. The CDR3 DNA reads TGTGCCAGTTACACCGGGACAGGGGGCACTGAAGCTTTCTTT. Translating it yields CASYTGTGGTEAFF.